A selection of T cell receptor beta chains follows, all from one sample in a study of OX40 agonist ivuxolimab in advanced cancers. Assay used: immunoSEQ multiplex PCR; TCRdb lists only in-frame clones, some missing. The repertoire holds more than 80,000 clones, more than 80% seen once, with about 7.6% in the top ten. The specimen was CD4+ or CD8+ T cells sorted from blood, collected in a trial of the OX40 agonist ivuxolimab. The receptors originated from an adult with an advanced solid tumor such as melanoma, head and neck, liver or kidney cancer. Each CDR3 is given with its conserved first and last residue. D genes are given only for firm matches. Clone size is given for some rows only: seen once, a few or many times, or a class if the clone is expanded.

D	V	size	J	CDR3	DNA
NA	TRBV9	once	TRBJ1-2	CASSVSNYGYTF	TGTGCCAGCAGCGTAAGCAACTATGGCTACACCTTC
NA	TRBV21-1	once	TRBJ1-6	CASIVTGESNNSPLHF	TGTGCCAGCATCGTCACAGGGGAATCCAATAATTCACCCCTCCACTTT
TRBD1	TRBV7-9	NA	TRBJ1-5	CASSLGPGQGNQPQHF	TGTGCCAGCAGCTTAGGGCCGGGACAGGGCAATCAGCCCCAGCATTTT
NA	TRBV18	NA	TRBJ1-3	CASSPPSGTSIYF	TGTGCCAGCTCACCGCCTTCCGGGACCTCCATATATTTT
TRBD2	TRBV5-1	NA	TRBJ2-1	CASRRTSGSLHEQFF	TGCGCCAGCAGGCGGACTAGCGGGAGCCTACATGAGCAGTTCTTC
NA	TRBV25-1	NA	TRBJ1-5	CASSESTRQPQHF	TGTGCCAGCAGTGAATCCACCCGTCAGCCCCAGCATTTT
NA	TRBV7-9	NA	TRBJ2-2	CASSLVGAGSTGELFF	TGTGCCAGCAGCTTAGTGGGGGCAGGGAGCACCGGGGAGCTGTTTTTT
NA	TRBV12-5	NA	TRBJ1-1	CASGLSRDMNTEAFF	TGTGCTAGTGGTTTGTCCAGGGATATGAACACTGAAGCTTTCTTT
NA	TRBV20-1	NA	TRBJ2-3	CSAWEDTQYF	TGCAGTGCCTGGGAAGATACGCAGTATTTT
NA	TRBV4-1	NA	TRBJ1-2	CASSQEETYGYTF	TGCGCCAGCAGCCAAGAAGAAACGTATGGCTACACCTTC
NA	TRBV7-6	NA	TRBJ1-1	CASSLTGNTEAFF	TGTGCCAGCAGCTTAACAGGGAACACTGAAGCTTTCTTT
NA	TRBV6-5	NA	TRBJ1-2	CASSYATGYGYTF	TGTGCCAGCAGTTACGCGACAGGCTATGGCTACACCTTC
NA	TRBV7-9	NA	TRBJ2-2	CASRSLNTGELFF	TGTGCCAGCAGGTCGTTAAACACCGGGGAGCTGTTTTTT
TRBD2	TRBV28	once	TRBJ2-2	CATFPAGEAAGELFF	TGTGCCACCTTCCCCGCGGGGGAGGCCGCCGGGGAGCTGTTTTTT
TRBD1	TRBV19	once	TRBJ1-4	CASSTARGAEDEKLFF	TGTGCCAGTAGTACTGCCAGGGGGGCCGAGGATGAAAAACTGTTTTTT
TRBD1	TRBV6-5	once	TRBJ2-1	CASSTLMTGYNEQFF	TGTGCCAGCAGTACGCTCATGACAGGGTACAATGAGCAGTTCTTC
NA	TRBV7-2	NA	TRBJ2-1	CASSLGAYNEQFF	TGTGCCAGCAGCCTCGGCGCCTACAATGAGCAGTTCTTC
TRBD2	TRBV6-6	NA	TRBJ2-7	CASSRTSGSYEQYF	TGTGCCAGCAGCCGGACTAGCGGGTCCTACGAGCAGTACTTC
TRBD1	TRBV30	NA	TRBJ2-7	CAWSGDSYEQYF	TGTGCCTGGAGTGGGGACAGCTACGAGCAGTACTTC
NA	TRBV7-9	NA	TRBJ2-3	CASNSGPHTDTQYF	TGTGCCAGCAATTCCGGGCCTCACACAGATACGCAGTATTTT
NA	TRBV29-1	NA	TRBJ2-5	CSVEEASPYRNQYF	TGCAGCGTTGAAGAGGCCAGCCCCTACCGGAACCAGTACTTC
NA	TRBV10-3	NA	TRBJ2-3	CAITDPTDTQYF	TGTGCCATCACTGACCCCACAGATACGCAGTATTTT
NA	TRBV5-6	NA	TRBJ2-1	CASSLSVEQFF	TGTGCCAGCAGCTTAAGCGTTGAGCAGTTCTTC
NA	TRBV19	NA	TRBJ1-5	CASSIWTVGQPQHF	TGTGCCAGTAGTATCTGGACAGTAGGGCAGCCCCAGCATTTT
NA	TRBV28	NA	TRBJ2-5	CASSSSWETQYF	TGTGCCAGCAGTTCGTCCTGGGAGACCCAGTACTTC
TRBD1	TRBV28	NA	TRBJ1-1	CASSFFQGGHTEAFF	TGTGCCAGCAGTTTCTTCCAGGGGGGGCACACTGAAGCTTTCTTT
NA	TRBV7-9	few	TRBJ1-2	CASSTDTISFGVDGYTF	TGTGCCAGCAGCACAGACACGATCTCCTTCGGGGTGGATGGCTACACCTTC
NA	TRBV2	NA	TRBJ2-6	CASTRAGANVLTF	TGTGCCAGCACCCGGGCTGGGGCCAACGTCCTGACTTTC
NA	TRBV19	NA	TRBJ2-1	CASSILSSSYNEQFF	TGTGCCAGTAGTATTCTGTCTAGCTCCTACAATGAGCAGTTCTTC
NA	TRBV30	once	TRBJ1-2	CAWSDGSEGSGNGYTF	TGTGCCTGGAGCGACGGATCCGAGGGGTCGGGAAATGGCTACACCTTC
NA	TRBV6-4	NA	TRBJ1-2	CASSDRGAYGYTF	TGTGCCAGCAGTGATCGTGGAGCCTATGGCTACACCTTC
NA	TRBV6-5	NA	TRBJ2-7	CASSYSGQEQYF	TGTGCCAGCAGTTACTCGGGGCAGGAGCAGTACTTC
TRBD2	TRBV7-4	NA	TRBJ2-1	CASPSGGTRDEQFF	TGTGCCAGCCCGAGCGGGGGGACTCGGGATGAGCAGTTCTTC
NA	TRBV15	NA	TRBJ1-1	CATSQGSNTEAFF	TGTGCCACCAGTCAGGGGTCGAACACTGAAGCTTTCTTT
TRBD1	TRBV29-1	NA	TRBJ1-2	CSVVFLSFVEQGNYGYTF	TGCAGCGTTGTATTTTTGAGTTTTGTAGAACAGGGGAACTATGGCTACACCTTC
NA	TRBV4-3	once	TRBJ2-2	CASSPTGLSGELFF	TGCGCCAGCAGCCCAACAGGGCTGTCCGGGGAGCTGTTTTTT
NA	TRBV30	NA	TRBJ1-3	CAWSELTGGGNTIYF	TGTGCCTGGAGTGAACTTACAGGAGGTGGAAACACCATATATTTT
NA	TRBV30	NA	TRBJ2-7	CAWSWGLPYEQYF	TGTGCCTGGAGCTGGGGGCTCCCCTACGAGCAGTACTTC
NA	TRBV9	NA	TRBJ1-3	CASSVAGGPGNTIYF	TGTGCCAGCAGCGTAGCCGGGGGTCCCGGAAACACCATATATTTT
NA	TRBV30	NA	TRBJ1-2	CALLRGFNYGYTF	TGTGCCTTACTACGGGGTTTTAACTATGGCTACACCTTC
NA	TRBV18	NA	TRBJ1-3	CASSPSAGNTIYF	TGTGCCAGCTCACCGTCAGCTGGAAACACCATATATTTT
NA	TRBV6-1	NA	TRBJ1-6	CASSDGEGVPISPLHF	TGTGCCAGCAGTGATGGGGAGGGGGTTCCCATTTCACCCCTCCACTTT
NA	TRBV6-6	NA	TRBJ1-5	CASSYPGDQPQHF	TGTGCCAGCAGTTATCCCGGGGATCAGCCCCAGCATTTT
TRBD2	TRBV27	NA	TRBJ2-1	CASSLWSSGSDEQFF	TGTGCCAGCAGTTTATGGTCTAGCGGGAGCGATGAGCAGTTCTTC
NA	TRBV7-3	NA	TRBJ2-3	CASSSSTDTQYF	TGTGCCAGCAGCTCGAGCACAGATACGCAGTATTTT
TRBD1	TRBV2	NA	TRBJ1-5	CASSGPRQGEAPYNQPQHF	TGTGCCAGCAGTGGACCCCGACAGGGAGAAGCTCCTTACAATCAGCCCCAGCATTTT
NA	TRBV30	NA	TRBJ2-1	CAWTPTTYNEQFF	TGTGCCTGGACCCCGACTACCTACAATGAGCAGTTCTTC
NA	TRBV7-2	NA	TRBJ2-1	CASSLNLLAGNEQFF	TGTGCCAGCAGCTTAAATTTACTGGCGGGGAATGAGCAGTTCTTC
TRBD2	TRBV6-6	NA	TRBJ2-1	CASRATSGGYNEQFF	TGTGCCAGCAGAGCTACTAGCGGGGGCTACAATGAGCAGTTCTTC
NA	TRBV29-1	NA	TRBJ2-7	CSVEEGYEQYF	TGCAGCGTTGAAGAAGGCTACGAGCAGTACTTC
NA	TRBV11-2	NA	TRBJ2-7	CASSLVVVGDEQYF	TGTGCCAGCAGCTTAGTCGTGGTTGGGGACGAGCAGTACTTC
NA	TRBV6-1	NA	TRBJ1-2	CASSDLGNGYTF	TGTGCCAGCAGTGACTTAGGTAATGGCTACACCTTC
NA	TRBV9	NA	TRBJ2-2	CASSVGTGELFF	TGTGCCAGCAGCGTAGGCACCGGGGAGCTGTTTTTT
TRBD2	TRBV4-3	NA	TRBJ2-1	CASSHLAGGFSSYNEQFF	TGCGCCAGCAGCCATCTAGCGGGAGGCTTCAGCTCCTACAATGAGCAGTTCTTC
NA	TRBV4-1	NA	TRBJ1-4	CASSQTPPPSLREKLFF	TGCGCCAGCAGCCAAACCCCTCCCCCATCCCTTCGTGAAAAACTGTTTTTT
NA	TRBV4-2	NA	TRBJ1-3	CASSQDEVGNTIYF	TGTGCCAGCAGCCAAGATGAAGTAGGAAACACCATATATTTT
NA	TRBV6-5	NA	TRBJ2-5	CASSSYQETQYF	TGTGCCAGCAGCTCTTACCAAGAGACCCAGTACTTC
TRBD1	TRBV6-1	NA	TRBJ1-4	CASLYRGLWEKLFF	TGTGCCAGCTTATACAGGGGGCTTTGGGAAAAACTGTTTTTT
NA	TRBV5-8	NA	TRBJ1-5	CASRGDLTQHF	TGTGCCAGCAGAGGGGACTTGACCCAGCATTTT
NA	TRBV27	NA	TRBJ1-1	CASSLSVPPTVTEAFF	TGTGCCAGCAGTTTATCTGTGCCTCCGACGGTCACTGAAGCTTTCTTT